The present TCR beta chain was sequenced within a study of blood T cell repertoires in COVID-19. The assay was immunoSEQ multiplex PCR, and TCRdb's table has in-frame clones only and misses some. This sample has approximately 200,000 clones, with more than 80% found just once. Looked up from germline, CDR1 is SGHRS and CDR2 is YFSETQ. J was trimmed by 7 bases and V by 1 base; bases with no gene match: 14. This CDR3 spans 17 amino acids. This receptor was taken from a man aged 25 to 40 who had recovered from COVID-19. Sequencing input: PBMCs or T cells enriched from blood (not recorded which). The rearrangement links TRBV5-1 to TRBJ2-7; 10 bases match TRBD2. The CDR3 DNA reads TGCGCCAGCAGCTTGCTTTTAAGCGGGAGGGCCGGTGGGGAGCAGTACTTC. It translates to CASSLLLSGRAGGEQYF.